In its sample, the clone carrying this T cell receptor (beta chain) was seen many times. The antigen remains unidentified. PBMCs stemmed from about 9.5 ml fresh peripheral blood. The CDR3 loop spans 14 amino acids. Germline CDR1 LGHDT, CDR2 YNNKEL (reference sequence). Trimming removed 1 base at V and 14 bases at J, with 15 bases between. There were TCR beta CDR3 regions amplified from RNA transcripts. A set of HTBI primers served as the primers for a first-round RT-PCR of the TCR CDR3. TCRdb re-called the multiplex PCR reads with MiXCR, one entry per CDR3 protein. Found here are about 640,000 distinct CDR3 sequences, more than 20% of them singletons; the top ten hold 34%. This record comes from a study of T cells in Graves' hyperthyroidism and ophthalmopathy. Whole-study results and caveats: A 13 V-J model separated ophthalmopathy from stable hyperthyroidism.

The chain combines TRBV3-1 with TRBJ1-6; no definite D call. The TCR comes from a man aged 25-45 years with Graves' ophthalmopathy. The sample consisted of blood. The CDR3 coding sequence is TGTGCCAGCAGCCAAGCCCAGCCGTCTTCGGCCCTCCACTTT. This codes for CASSQAQPSSALHF.